The 24 T cell receptor beta chains given below trace back to one sample, sequenced in a study of early T cells in non-severe SARS-CoV-2 infection. MiXCR was run by TCRdb on the 5' RACE reads, yielding one entry per CDR3 protein. There are some 45,000 distinct CDR3 sequences in the sample; around 6.8% occur only once, and around 8% lies in the top ten. The sample comprised whole blood. The receptor set was obtained from an adult who was a healthcare worker with PCR-confirmed SARS-CoV-2 infection or an uninfected control (not recorded which).

This clonotype appeared many times. The chain joins TRBV28 to TRBJ1-1; 9 bases agree with TRBD1. The CDR3 sequence is 14 residues long. CDR1 is MDHEN and CDR2 is SYDVKM in the germline V gene. V shed 6 bases and J 4 bases; nucleotides not matched to a gene: 6. The CDR3 here is CASRGTGGFTEAFF. The CDR3 DNA follows: TGTGCCAGCAGGGGAACAGGGGGCTTCACTGAAGCTTTCTTT.

This clonotype has only a few counts. The rearrangement uses TRBV5-1 and TRBJ1-1; TRBD1 might be the D (6 bases). CDR1 is SGHRS, CDR2 YFSETQ, per germline. This CDR3 spans 11 amino acids. V shed 5 bases and J shed 8 bases, with 10 bases lying between them. CDR3 sequence: CASRGGREAFF. Written as DNA, the CDR3 is TGCGCCAGCAGGGGGGGCAGAGAAGCTTTCTTT.

This clonotype was seen only a few times. V is TRBV10-1 and J is TRBJ2-7; 7 bases are shared with TRBD1. The junction had 6 bases not matched to a gene; V was cut back by 5 bases and J by 2 bases. The germline V gene encodes CDR1 WNHNN and CDR2 SYGVQD (reference sequence). CDR3 size: 14 residues. DNA of the CDR3: TGCGCCAGCAGTAAAGGACAGGACCCCTACGAGCAGTACTTC. Translation: CASSKGQDPYEQYF.

The rearrangement uses TRBV28 and TRBJ2-5; D gene ambiguous. Germline values: CDR1 MDHEN, CDR2 SYDVKM. V lost 2 bases, J lost 5 bases, and 12 bases lay in between. This CDR3 spans 14 amino acids. CDR3 region: CASSLHLEGETQYF. CDR3 coding DNA: TGTGCCAGCAGTTTACACCTCGAAGGGGAGACCCAGTACTTC.

CDR3 nucleotide sequence: TGTGCCAGCAGCTTAGGCCTGACTAGCGGGGGAGGAGATACGCAGTATTTT. It is translated as CASSLGLTSGGGDTQYF. V is TRBV7-6 and J is TRBJ2-3; 12 bases map to TRBD2. This CDR3 spans 17 amino acids. J lost 5 bases, V lost 1 base, and 7 bases had no gene match. Germline-derived CDR1 and CDR2 are SGHVS and FNYEAQ.

This clonotype was picked up a small number of times. The chain is built from TRBV2 and TRBJ1-1; a possible D gene is TRBD1 (5 bases). This CDR3 comprises 13 residues. V lost 5 bases, J lost 4 bases, and 11 bases lay in between. Germline CDR1 reads SNHLY; CDR2 reads FYNNEI. The CDR3 sequence: CASSLGAGTEAFF. CDR3 DNA sequence: TGTGCCAGCAGTCTTGGGGCAGGCACTGAAGCTTTCTTT. Supplemented by reference TRBV2 and TRBJ1-1, the full variable domain reads EPEVTQTPSHQVTQMGQEVILRCVPISNHLYFYWYRQILGQKVEFLVSFYNNEISEKSEIFDDQFSVERPDGSNFTLKIRSTKLEDSAMYFCASSLGAGTEAFFGQGTRLTVV.

This clonotype was found many times. The rearrangement uses TRBV28 and TRBJ1-6; D remains ambiguous. This CDR3 is 15 amino acids long. Germline V gene lookup returns CDR1 MDHEN and CDR2 SYDVKM. Trimming removed 3 bases from V and 9 bases from J, with 15 bases in between. The CDR3 loop is CASSLGGQDPSPLHF. The CDR3 DNA is TGTGCCAGCAGTTTGGGAGGGCAGGACCCTTCACCCCTCCACTTT.

This clonotype was seen at least ten times. The rearrangement joins TRBV20-1 to TRBJ2-3, with D perhaps matching TRBD2 (6 bases). With 1 base removed from V and 6 bases from J, the gap between germline ends came to 14 bases. The CDR3 loop spans 14 amino acids. The germline CDR1 and CDR2 sequences are DFQATT and SNEGSKA (reference sequence). The CDR3 DNA reads TGCAGTGCTAGAGTGGGGGGAAGAGGGGATACGCAGTATTTT. Amino acid sequence: CSARVGGRGDTQYF.

This clonotype was seen more than once but under ten times. The chain couples TRBV3-2 to TRBJ2-7; TRBD1 is the table's D call, not checked against the DNA. TRBV3-2 is a pseudogene. This CDR3 is 16 amino acids long. The DNA of the CDR3 is TGTGCCAGCAGCCAAGCGGACAGGGGCCTTCGGGACGAGCAGTACTTC. It translates to CASSQADRGLRDEQYF.

This clonotype turned up a few times. The J gene is TRBJ1-2, the V gene TRBV12-3 or TRBV12-4; 12 bases line up with TRBD1. V dropped 5 bases and J dropped 2; count of bases not matched to a gene: 6. CDR3 size: 16 residues. This CDR3 is CASSPGQGAGNYGYTF. The CDR3 DNA reads as TGTGCCAGCAGTCCGGGACAGGGGGCAGGGAACTATGGCTACACCTTC.

This sequence joins TRBV30 and TRBJ2-6; D is possibly TRBD1 (6 bases). This CDR3 is 18 amino acids long. Germline V gives CDR1 GTSNPN, CDR2 SVGIG (reference sequence). With 0 bases removed from V and 0 bases from J, the gap between germline ends came to 15 bases. The CDR3 region is CAWSVDRVSPSGANVLTF. The CDR3 DNA is TGTGCCTGGAGTGTGGACAGAGTTTCGCCCTCTGGGGCCAACGTCCTGACTTTC.

In its sample, this clonotype was seen a few times. The rearrangement uses TRBV6-2 or TRBV6-3 and TRBJ2-7, with TRBD1 identical over 7 bases. Germline values: CDR1 MNHEY, CDR2 SVGEGT. The CDR3 consists of 14 residues. After removal of 4 bases from V and 4 bases from J, the junction contained 7 bases not matched to a gene. CDR3 protein: CASSFQTGRYEQYF. The CDR3 DNA reads as TGTGCCAGCAGTTTCCAGACAGGGCGGTACGAGCAGTACTTC.

J is TRBJ2-1 and V is TRBV7-6; 8 bases map to TRBD2. Germline CDR1 is SGHVS and CDR2 is FNYEAQ. Trimming removed 2 bases from V and 0 bases from J; junction bases left unmatched: 3. This CDR3 has 16 amino acids. Written as DNA, the CDR3 is TGTGCCAGCAGCTTATCCGGGGGGGTCTCCTACAATGAGCAGTTCTTC. Amino acid sequence: CASSLSGGVSYNEQFF.

This clonotype was seen more than once but under ten times. The V and J genes are TRBV4-3 and TRBJ2-3; no definite D call. Between the trimmed V and J ends, which lost 3 bases and 6 bases, there was a span of 16 bases. Germline CDR1 and CDR2: LGHNA and YSLEER. The CDR3 sequence is 15 residues long. CDR3 region: CASSHLISYPDTQYF. Written as DNA, the CDR3 is TGCGCCAGCAGCCACTTAATAAGTTACCCCGATACGCAGTATTTT.

The rearrangement joins TRBV7-2 to TRBJ2-3; either TRBD1 or TRBD2 may supply D (5 bases each). This CDR3 comprises 14 residues. The V and J ends lost 3 bases and 1 base respectively, with 8 bases between them. Germline CDR1 is SGHTA and CDR2 is FQGNSA. CDR3 DNA sequence: TGTGCCAGCAGCTTGGTGGGGGGCACAGATACGCAGTATTTT. Its protein product is CASSLVGGTDTQYF.

In its sample, this clonotype was seen many times. The CDR3 coding sequence is TGTGCCAGCAGCTTAGGATTGGCAGGGAGTCAGCCCCAGCATTTT. Its protein is CASSLGLAGSQPQHF. The chain is built from TRBV7-2 and TRBJ1-5; D is perhaps TRBD1 (5 bases). The ends were cut back, 1 base at V and 6 bases at J, with 13 bases in the middle. The CDR3 consists of 15 residues. Germline lookup yields CDR1 SGHTA and CDR2 FQGNSA.

V usage is TRBV7-9 and J usage is TRBJ1-1, with 8 bases identical to TRBD1. There are 15 residues in the CDR3. With V trimmed by 5 bases and J by 0 bases, 5 bases remained unmatched. Germline loops: CDR1 SEHNR, CDR2 FQNEAQ (reference sequence). This CDR3 reads CASSPRTGMNTEAFF. The CDR3 nucleotides are TGTGCCAGCAGCCCCCGGACAGGGATGAACACTGAAGCTTTCTTT. The variable domain in full, completed from reference TRBV7-9 and TRBJ1-1, reads DTGVSQNPRHKITKRGQNVTFRCDPISEHNRLYWYRQTLGQGPEFLTYFQNEAQLEKSRLLSDRFSAERPKGSFSTLEIQRTEQGDSAMYLCASSPRTGMNTEAFFGQGTRLTVV.

This clonotype has only a few counts. The CDR3 DNA is TGCGCCAGCAGCCAAGCCCTCCTGGGGGAAGTCGACCACGAGCTGTTCTACGAGCAGTACTTC. Residues: CASSQALLGEVDHELFYEQYF. The chain recombines TRBV4-3 with TRBJ2-7; D may match TRBD1 or TRBD2 (5 bases each). Per germline, CDR1 LGHNA and CDR2 YSLEER. V dropped 1 base and J dropped 3 bases, with 31 bases sitting between them. The length of the CDR3 is 21 residues.

In its sample, this clonotype was seen many times. The gene calls are TRBV20-1 and TRBJ1-2, with 8 bases matching TRBD1. The CDR3 runs 16 residues. In germline, CDR1 is DFQATT, CDR2 SNEGSKA (reference sequence). The J segment lost 4 bases and the V segment lost 0 bases, leaving 10 bases of the junction unmatched. DNA for the CDR3: TGCAGTGCTAGAGAACGGACAGGGACCGAATTCTATGGCTACACCTTC. It specifies CSARERTGTEFYGYTF.

This clonotype was detected only a few times. The rearrangement uses TRBV23-1 and TRBJ2-4, with D possibly being TRBD1 (6 bases). TRBV23-1 is flagged as an ORF with uncertain function. Trimming shortened V by 4 bases and J by 0 bases, and 25 bases separated the two germline ends. The CDR3 loop spans 20 amino acids. CDR3 in amino acids: CASSRGRSTTGLLAKNIQYF. The DNA for the CDR3 is TGCGCCAGCAGTCGGGGACGTAGCACGACAGGCCTACTAGCCAAAAACATTCAGTACTTC.

This clonotype showed up just a few times. V usage is TRBV18 and J usage is TRBJ1-3; D gene ambiguous. Germline V gene lookup returns CDR1 KGHSH and CDR2 LQKENI. Trimming took 3 bases from V and 0 from J, leaving 9 bases between them. The CDR3 covers 15 residues. This CDR3 is CASSPIRGSGNTIYF. The CDR3 region has the DNA TGTGCCAGCTCACCTATCCGGGGCTCTGGAAACACCATATATTTT.

The chain combines TRBV20-1 with TRBJ1-3; 8 bases are shared with TRBD1. The CDR3 runs 16 residues. V shed 1 base, J shed 4 bases, and the junction held 9 bases outside the gene matches. Germline CDR1 and CDR2: DFQATT and SNEGSKA (reference sequence). CDR3 protein: CSARGLGQALGNTIYF. CDR3 in DNA: TGCAGTGCTAGAGGCCTGGGACAGGCCTTGGGAAACACCATATATTTT.

V and J are TRBV19 and TRBJ2-3; 9 bases align to TRBD2. Germline V CDR1 and CDR2: LNHDA, SQIVND (reference sequence). V shed 1 base and J 6 bases; nucleotides not matched to a gene: 5. There are 15 residues in the CDR3. The CDR3 DNA is TGTGCCAGTAGTATAGGAGCGGGGGGCATTGATACGCAGTATTTT. Amino acids: CASSIGAGGIDTQYF.

This chain connects TRBV14 to TRBJ2-2; D is perhaps TRBD1 (5 bases). V lost 1 base and J 3 bases, leaving 12 bases between the germline ends. In germline, CDR1 is SGHDN, CDR2 FVKESK. The CDR3 runs to 16 residues. The CDR3 DNA reads as TGTGCCAGCAGCCAAGCGACAGCCCGAGACACCGGGGAGCTGTTTTTT. It yields the protein CASSQATARDTGELFF.